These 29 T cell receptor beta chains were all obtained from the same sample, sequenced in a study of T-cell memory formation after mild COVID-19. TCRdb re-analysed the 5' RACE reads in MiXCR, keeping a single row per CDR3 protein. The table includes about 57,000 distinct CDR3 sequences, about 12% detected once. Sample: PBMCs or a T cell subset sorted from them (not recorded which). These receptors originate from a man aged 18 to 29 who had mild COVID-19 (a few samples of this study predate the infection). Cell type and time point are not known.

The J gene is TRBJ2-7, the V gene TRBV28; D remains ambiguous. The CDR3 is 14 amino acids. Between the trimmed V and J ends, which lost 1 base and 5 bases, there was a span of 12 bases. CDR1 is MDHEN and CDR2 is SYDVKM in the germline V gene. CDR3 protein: CASSLYGKGDEQYV. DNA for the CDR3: TGTGCCAGCAGTTTATACGGTAAAGGAGACGAGCAGTACGTC.

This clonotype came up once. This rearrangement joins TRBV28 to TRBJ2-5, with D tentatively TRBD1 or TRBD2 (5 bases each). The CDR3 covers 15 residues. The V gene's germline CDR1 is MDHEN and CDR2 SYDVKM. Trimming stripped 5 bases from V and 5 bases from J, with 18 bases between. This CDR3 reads CASSDRGGIVETQYF. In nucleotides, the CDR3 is TGTGCCAGCAGTGACCGGGGCGGTATTGTGGAGACCCAGTACTTC.

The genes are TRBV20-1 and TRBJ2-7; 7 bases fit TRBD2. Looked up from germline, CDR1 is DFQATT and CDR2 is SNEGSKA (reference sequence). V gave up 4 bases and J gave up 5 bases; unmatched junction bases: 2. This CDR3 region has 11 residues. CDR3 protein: CSAKGGNEQYV. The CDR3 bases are TGCAGTGCTAAGGGAGGGAACGAGCAGTACGTC.

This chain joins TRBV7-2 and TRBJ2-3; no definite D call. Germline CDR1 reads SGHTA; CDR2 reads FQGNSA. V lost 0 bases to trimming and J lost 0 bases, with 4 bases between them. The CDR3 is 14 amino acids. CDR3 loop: CASSLATSTDTQYF. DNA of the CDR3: TGTGCCAGCAGCTTAGCTACTAGCACAGATACGCAGTATTTT.

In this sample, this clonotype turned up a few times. The CDR3 reads CASSLTKGGVRTEAFF. CDR3 sequence (DNA): TGTGCCAGCAGCTTAACAAAAGGGGGGGTAAGGACTGAAGCTTTCTTT. The genes are TRBV7-9 and TRBJ1-1, with TRBD1 as a possible D gene (6 bases). CDR1 and CDR2 from the germline V gene are SEHNR and FQNEAQ (reference sequence). This CDR3 contains 16 residues. Trimming stripped 2 bases from V and 5 bases from J, with 18 bases between.

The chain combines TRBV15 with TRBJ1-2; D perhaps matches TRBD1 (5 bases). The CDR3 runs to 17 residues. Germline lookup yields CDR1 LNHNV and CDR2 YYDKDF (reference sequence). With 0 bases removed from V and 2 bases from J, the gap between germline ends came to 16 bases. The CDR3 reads CATSRDHGLAGNYGYTF. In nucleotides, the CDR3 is TGTGCCACCAGCAGAGATCACGGTTTGGCAGGGAACTATGGCTACACCTTC.

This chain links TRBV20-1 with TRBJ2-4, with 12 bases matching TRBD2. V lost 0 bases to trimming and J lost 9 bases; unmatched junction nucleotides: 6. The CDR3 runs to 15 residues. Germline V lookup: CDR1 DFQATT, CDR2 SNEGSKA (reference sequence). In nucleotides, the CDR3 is TGCAGTGCTAGAGAGAGGACTAGCGGGGTGGGCATTCAGTACTTC. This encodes CSARERTSGVGIQYF.

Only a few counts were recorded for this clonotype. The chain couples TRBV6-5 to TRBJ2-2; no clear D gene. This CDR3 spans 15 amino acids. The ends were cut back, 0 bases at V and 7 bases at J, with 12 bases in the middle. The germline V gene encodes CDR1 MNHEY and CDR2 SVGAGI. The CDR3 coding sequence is TGTGCCAGCAGTTACTCGAACCCCCGTGGCGGGGAGCTGTTTTTT. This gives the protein CASSYSNPRGGELFF.

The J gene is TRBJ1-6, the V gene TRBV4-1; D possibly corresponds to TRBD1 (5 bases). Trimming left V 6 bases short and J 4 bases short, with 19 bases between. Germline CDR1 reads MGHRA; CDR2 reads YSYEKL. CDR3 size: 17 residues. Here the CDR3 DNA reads TGCGCCAGCAGGATAAAGACAGATGGGGCATATAATTCACCCCTCCACTTT. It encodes CASRIKTDGAYNSPLHF.

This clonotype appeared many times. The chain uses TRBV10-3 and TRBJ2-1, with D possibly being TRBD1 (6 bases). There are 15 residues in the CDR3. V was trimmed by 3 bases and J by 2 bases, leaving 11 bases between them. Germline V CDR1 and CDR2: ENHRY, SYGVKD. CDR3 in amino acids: CAISDPRGPYNEQFF. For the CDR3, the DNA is TGTGCCATCAGTGACCCCAGGGGACCCTACAATGAGCAGTTCTTC.

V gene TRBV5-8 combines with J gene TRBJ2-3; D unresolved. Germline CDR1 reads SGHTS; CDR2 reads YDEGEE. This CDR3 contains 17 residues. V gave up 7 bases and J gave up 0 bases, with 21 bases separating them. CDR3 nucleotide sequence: TGTGCCAGCTGCGAGGACCGGGTTTTCGAGAGCACAGATACGCAGTATTTT. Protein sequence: CASCEDRVFESTDTQYF.

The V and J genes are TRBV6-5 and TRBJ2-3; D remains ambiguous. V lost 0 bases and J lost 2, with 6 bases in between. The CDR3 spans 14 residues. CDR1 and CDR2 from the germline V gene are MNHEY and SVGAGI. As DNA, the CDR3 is TGTGCCAGCAGTTACTCGGAGCACACAGATACGCAGTATTTT. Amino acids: CASSYSEHTDTQYF.

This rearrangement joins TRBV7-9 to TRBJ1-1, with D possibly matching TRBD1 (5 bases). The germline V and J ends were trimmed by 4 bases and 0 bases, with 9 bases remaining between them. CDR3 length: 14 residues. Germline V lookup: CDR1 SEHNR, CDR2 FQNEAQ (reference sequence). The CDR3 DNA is TGTGCCAGCAGCTCTAGGGGAATGAACACTGAAGCTTTCTTT. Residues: CASSSRGMNTEAFF.

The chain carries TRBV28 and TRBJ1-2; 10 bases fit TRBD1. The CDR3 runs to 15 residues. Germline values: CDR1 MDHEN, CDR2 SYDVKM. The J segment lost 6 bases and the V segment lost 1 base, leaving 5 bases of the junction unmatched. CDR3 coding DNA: TGTGCCAGCAGTTTATTCGTTGGACAGGGGGATGGCTACACCTTC. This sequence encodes CASSLFVGQGDGYTF.

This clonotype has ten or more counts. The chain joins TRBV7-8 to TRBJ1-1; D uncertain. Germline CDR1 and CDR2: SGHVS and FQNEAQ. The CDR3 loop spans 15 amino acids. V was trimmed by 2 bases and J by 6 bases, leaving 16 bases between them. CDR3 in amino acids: CASSLFGAEASEAFF. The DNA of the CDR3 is TGTGCCAGCAGCTTATTCGGCGCGGAGGCCTCTGAAGCTTTCTTT.

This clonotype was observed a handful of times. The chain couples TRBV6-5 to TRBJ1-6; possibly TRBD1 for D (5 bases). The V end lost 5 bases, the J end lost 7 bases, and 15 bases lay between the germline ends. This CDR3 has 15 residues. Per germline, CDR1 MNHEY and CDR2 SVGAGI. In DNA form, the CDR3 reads TGTGCCAGCAGTGTCGGGGGAGGCCTAAATTCACCCCTCCACTTT. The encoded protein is CASSVGGGLNSPLHF.

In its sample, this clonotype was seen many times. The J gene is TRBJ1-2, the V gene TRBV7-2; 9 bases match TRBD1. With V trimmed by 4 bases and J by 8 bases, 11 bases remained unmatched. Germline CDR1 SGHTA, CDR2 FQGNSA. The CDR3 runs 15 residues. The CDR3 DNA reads TGTGCCAGCAGCTGGCCGCCGGGACAGGGCCGCGGCTACACCTTC. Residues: CASSWPPGQGRGYTF. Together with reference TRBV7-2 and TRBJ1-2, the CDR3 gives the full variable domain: GAGVSQSPSNKVTEKGKDVELRCDPISGHTALYWYRQSLGQGLEFLIYFQGNSAPDKSGLPSDRFSAERTGGSVSTLTIQRTQQEDSAVYLCASSWPPGQGRGYTFGSGTRLTVV.

CDR3 amino acids: CASRVTGLTDTQYF. DNA of the CDR3: TGTGCCAGCAGAGTTACGGGCCTCACAGATACGCAGTATTTT. The chain has TRBV12-3 or TRBV12-4 and TRBJ2-3; D ambiguous. The CDR3 contains 14 residues. Trimming cost V 6 bases and J 2 bases, with 12 bases left between them.

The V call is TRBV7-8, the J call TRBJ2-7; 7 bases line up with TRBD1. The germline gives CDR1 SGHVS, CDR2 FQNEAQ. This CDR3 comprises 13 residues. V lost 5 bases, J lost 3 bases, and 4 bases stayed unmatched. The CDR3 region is CASSPRTGYEQYV. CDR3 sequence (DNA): TGTGCCAGCAGCCCAAGGACAGGCTACGAGCAGTACGTC.

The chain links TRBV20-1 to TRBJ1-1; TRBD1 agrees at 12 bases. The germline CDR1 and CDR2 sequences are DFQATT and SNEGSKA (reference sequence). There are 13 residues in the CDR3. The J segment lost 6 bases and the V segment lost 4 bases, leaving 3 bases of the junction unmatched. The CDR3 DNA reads TGCAGTGCTAACCGGGACAGGGGGCCTGAAGCTTTCTTT. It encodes CSANRDRGPEAFF.

The CDR3 loop is CASSLGGAGELFF. In DNA form, the CDR3 reads TGCGCCAGCAGCTTAGGGGGTGCCGGGGAGCTGTTTTTT. The V gene is TRBV5-1, the J gene TRBJ2-2, with D perhaps matching TRBD1 (6 bases). Deletions cut 2 bases from V and 6 bases from J, with 8 bases between. Germline V CDR1 and CDR2: SGHRS, YFSETQ. The CDR3 has 13 amino acids.

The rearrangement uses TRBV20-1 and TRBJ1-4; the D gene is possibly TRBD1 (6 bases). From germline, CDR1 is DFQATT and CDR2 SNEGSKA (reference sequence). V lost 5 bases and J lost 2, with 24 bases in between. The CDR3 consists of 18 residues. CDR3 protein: CSAAGPTGQVSTNEKLFF. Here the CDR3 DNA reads TGCAGTGCTGCGGGTCCTACAGGGCAGGTTTCCACTAATGAAAAACTGTTTTTT.

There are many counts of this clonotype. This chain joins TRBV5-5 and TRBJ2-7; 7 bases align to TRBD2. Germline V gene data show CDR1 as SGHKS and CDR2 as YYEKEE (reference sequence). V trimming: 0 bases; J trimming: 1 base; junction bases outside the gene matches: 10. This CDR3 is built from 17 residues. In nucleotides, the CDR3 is TGTGCCAGCAGCTTGGAGGCTCCGGCTAGCGGATCCTACGAGCAGTACTTC. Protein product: CASSLEAPASGSYEQYF.

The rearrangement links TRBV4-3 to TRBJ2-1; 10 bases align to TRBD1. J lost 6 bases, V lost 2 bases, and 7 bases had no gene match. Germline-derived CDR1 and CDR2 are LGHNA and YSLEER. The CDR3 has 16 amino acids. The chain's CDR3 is CASSQQGTGDGNEQFF. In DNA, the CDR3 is TGCGCCAGCAGCCAACAAGGGACAGGGGACGGCAATGAGCAGTTCTTC.

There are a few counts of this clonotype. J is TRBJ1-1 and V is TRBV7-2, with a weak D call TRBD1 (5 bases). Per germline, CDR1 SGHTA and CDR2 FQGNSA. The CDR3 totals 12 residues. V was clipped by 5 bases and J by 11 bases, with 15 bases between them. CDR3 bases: TGTGCCAGCAGCACCGGTGAGGGGAGGGCTTTCTTT. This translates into CASSTGEGRAFF.

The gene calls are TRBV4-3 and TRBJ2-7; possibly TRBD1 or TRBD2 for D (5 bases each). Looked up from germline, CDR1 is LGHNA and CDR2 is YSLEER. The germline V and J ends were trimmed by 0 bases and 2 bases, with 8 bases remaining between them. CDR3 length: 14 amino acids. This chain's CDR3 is CASSQDRGPYEQYV. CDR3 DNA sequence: TGCGCCAGCAGCCAAGATCGGGGACCCTACGAGCAGTACGTC.

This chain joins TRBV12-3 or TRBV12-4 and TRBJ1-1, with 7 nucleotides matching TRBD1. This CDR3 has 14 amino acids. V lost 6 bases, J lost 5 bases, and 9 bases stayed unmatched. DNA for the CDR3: TGTGCCAGCAGCCCAGGACAGGCGGGGACTGAAGCTTTCTTT. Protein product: CASSPGQAGTEAFF.

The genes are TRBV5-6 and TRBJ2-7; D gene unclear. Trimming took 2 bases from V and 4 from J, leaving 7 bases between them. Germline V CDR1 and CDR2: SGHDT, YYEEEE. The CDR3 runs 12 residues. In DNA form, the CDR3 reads TGTGCCAGCAGCTTTTCCCAATACGAGCAGTACGTC. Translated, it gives CASSFSQYEQYV.

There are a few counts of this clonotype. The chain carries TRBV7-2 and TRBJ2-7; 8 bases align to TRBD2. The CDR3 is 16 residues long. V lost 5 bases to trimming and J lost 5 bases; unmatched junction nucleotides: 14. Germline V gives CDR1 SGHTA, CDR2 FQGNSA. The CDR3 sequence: CASSPGGAQGRDEQYF. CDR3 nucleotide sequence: TGTGCCAGCAGCCCCGGGGGGGCCCAGGGTCGGGACGAGCAGTACTTC.